The rows below give T cell receptor beta chains drawn from one sample of a study of T cells after yellow fever vaccination. TCRdb reprocessed the 5' RACE reads with MiXCR, giving one entry per CDR3 protein. Found here are 5,500 to 7,000 distinct CDR3 sequences, about 6.5% of them singletons; the top ten hold roughly 60%. The sequences come from PBMCs, either bulk or a sorted T-cell subset (CD4+, CD8+, memory, or dextramer-sorted; not recorded which), collected approximately 15 days after the first yellow fever vaccination. Every receptor here comes from a man between 18 and 35 years old who received the YFV17D yellow fever vaccine. Both conserved end residues are part of each CDR3. A D gene is named only where the DNA matches it firmly. Sizes are listed as once, few, many, or a class for an expanded clone.

j_call clone_size d_call v_call cdr3_aa cdr3_nt
TRBJ2-7 few TRBD1 TRBV6-2/TRBV6-3 CASSYGTGNPYEQYF TGTGCCAGCAGTTACGGGACAGGGAATCCCTACGAGCAGTACTTC
TRBJ1-6 many TRBD1 TRBV7-6 CASSLRRGTGSVSYNSPLHF TGTGCCAGCAGCTTAAGGAGGGGGACAGGATCGGTATCCTATAATTCACCCCTCCACTTT
TRBJ2-1 many - TRBV12-3/TRBV12-4 CASYERGRGNEQFF TGTGCCAGCTATGAGAGGGGGAGAGGCAATGAGCAGTTCTTC
TRBJ2-1 many TRBD2 TRBV5-1 CASSPGAGGRYNEQFF TGCGCCAGCAGCCCTGGGGCGGGGGGCCGTTACAATGAGCAGTTCTTC
TRBJ2-5 few - TRBV18 CASSPPVVETQYF TGTGCCAGCTCGCCCCCCGTAGTGGAGACCCAGTACTTC
TRBJ2-7 many - TRBV4-2 CASSQEGGTLYEQYF TGTGCCAGCAGCCAAGAAGGGGGAACTCTCTACGAGCAGTACTTC
TRBJ1-2 many - TRBV6-5 CASSYSTGTSGGYTF TGTGCCAGCAGTTACTCGACTGGGACATCGGGTGGCTACACCTTC
TRBJ2-7 many TRBD1 TRBV11-3 CASSHQGTAYEQYF TGTGCCAGCAGCCACCAAGGGACAGCTTACGAGCAGTACTTC
TRBJ1-1 many - TRBV6-5 CASRNPRLEAFF TGTGCCAGCAGGAACCCACGGCTCGAAGCTTTCTTT
TRBJ2-1 many - TRBV12-3/TRBV12-4 CASSLVGGSNEQFF TGTGCCAGCAGTCTTGTGGGTGGGTCGAATGAGCAGTTCTTC
TRBJ2-4 many TRBD2 TRBV5-1 CASSPPTSGSAKNIQYF TGCGCCAGCAGCCCCCCGACTAGCGGCTCTGCCAAAAACATTCAGTACTTC
TRBJ2-2 many - TRBV19 CASSMPGSIGELFF TGTGCCAGTAGTATGCCGGGTAGTATCGGGGAGCTGTTTTTT